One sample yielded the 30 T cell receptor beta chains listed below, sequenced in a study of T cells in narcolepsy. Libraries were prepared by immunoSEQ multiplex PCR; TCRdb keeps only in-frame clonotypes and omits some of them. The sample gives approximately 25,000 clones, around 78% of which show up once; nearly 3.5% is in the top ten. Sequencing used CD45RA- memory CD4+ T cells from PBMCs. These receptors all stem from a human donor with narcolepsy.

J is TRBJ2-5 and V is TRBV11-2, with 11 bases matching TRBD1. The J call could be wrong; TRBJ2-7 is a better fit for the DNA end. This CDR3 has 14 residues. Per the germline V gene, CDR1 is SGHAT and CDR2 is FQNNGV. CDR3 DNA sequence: TGTGCCAGCAGCGGGACAGGGGGGGCCTACGAGCAGTACTTC. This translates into CASSGTGGAYEQYF.

The CDR3 protein is CAWSKGGNTEAFF. In nucleotides, the CDR3 is TGTGCCTGGAGCAAGGGCGGGAACACTGAAGCTTTCTTT. The gene calls are TRBV30 and TRBJ1-1; D is undetermined. The CDR3 loop spans 13 amino acids. Germline CDR1 GTSNPN, CDR2 SVGIG (reference sequence). Trimming cost V 3 bases and J 1 base, with 9 bases left between them.

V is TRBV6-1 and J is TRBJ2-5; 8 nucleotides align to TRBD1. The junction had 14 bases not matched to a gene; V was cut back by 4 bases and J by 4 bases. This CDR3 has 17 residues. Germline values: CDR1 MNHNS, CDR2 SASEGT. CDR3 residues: CASSVGRSRGLVETQYF. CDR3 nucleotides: TGTGCCAGCAGTGTCGGTCGGTCCAGGGGGCTTGTAGAGACCCAGTACTTC.

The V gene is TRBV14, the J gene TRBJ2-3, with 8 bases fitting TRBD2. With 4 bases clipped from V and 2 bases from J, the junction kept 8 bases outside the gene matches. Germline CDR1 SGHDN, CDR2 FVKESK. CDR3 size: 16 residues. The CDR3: CASSRGSGGFTDTQYF. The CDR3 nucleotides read TGTGCCAGCAGCCGTGGGAGCGGGGGATTCACAGATACGCAGTATTTT.

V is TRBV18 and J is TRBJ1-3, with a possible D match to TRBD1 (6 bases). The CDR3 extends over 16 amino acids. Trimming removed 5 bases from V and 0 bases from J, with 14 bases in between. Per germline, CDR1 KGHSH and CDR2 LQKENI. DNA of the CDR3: TGTGCCAGCTCATCCCGGACAGCCTTCTCTGGAAACACCATATATTTT. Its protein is CASSSRTAFSGNTIYF.

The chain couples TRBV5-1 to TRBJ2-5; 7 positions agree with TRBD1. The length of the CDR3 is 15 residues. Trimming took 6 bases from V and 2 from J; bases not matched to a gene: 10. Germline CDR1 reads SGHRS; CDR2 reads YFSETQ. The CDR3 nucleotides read TGCGCCAGCATAAGGGACAGCAATTTACAAGAGACCCAGTACTTC. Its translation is CASIRDSNLQETQYF. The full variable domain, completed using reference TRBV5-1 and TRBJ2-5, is KAGVTQTPRYLIKTRGQQVTLSCSPISGHRSVSWYQQTPGQGLQFLFEYFSETQRNKGNFPGRFSGRQFSNSRSEMNVSTLELGDSALYLCASIRDSNLQETQYFGPGTRLLVL.

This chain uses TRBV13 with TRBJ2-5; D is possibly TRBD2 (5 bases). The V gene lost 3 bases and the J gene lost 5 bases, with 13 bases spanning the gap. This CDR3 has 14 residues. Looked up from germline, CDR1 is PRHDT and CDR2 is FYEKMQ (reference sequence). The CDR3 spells CASSFTTSGETQYF. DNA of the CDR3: TGTGCCAGCAGCTTTACGACGTCGGGGGAGACCCAGTACTTC.

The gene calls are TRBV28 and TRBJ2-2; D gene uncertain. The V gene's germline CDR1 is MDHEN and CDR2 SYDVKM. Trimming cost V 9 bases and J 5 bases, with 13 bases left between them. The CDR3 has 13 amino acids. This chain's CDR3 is CASMIWGTGELFF. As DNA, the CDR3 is TGTGCCAGTATGATCTGGGGAACCGGGGAGCTGTTTTTT.

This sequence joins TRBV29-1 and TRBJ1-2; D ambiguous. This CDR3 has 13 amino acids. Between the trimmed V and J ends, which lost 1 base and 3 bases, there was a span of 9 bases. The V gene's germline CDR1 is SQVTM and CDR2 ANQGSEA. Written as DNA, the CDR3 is TGCAGCGTTGAAGTTTCTAGGTACTATGGCTACACCTTC. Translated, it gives CSVEVSRYYGYTF.

CDR3 DNA sequence: TGTGCCAGCTCACAGAGGACTGCCCCCATGGATGAGCAGTTCTTC. This sequence encodes CASSQRTAPMDEQFF. The V gene is TRBV18, the J gene TRBJ2-1; D is perhaps TRBD2 (5 bases). The germline V gene encodes CDR1 KGHSH and CDR2 LQKENI. V lost 4 bases to trimming and J lost 8 bases, with 18 bases between them. The CDR3 is 15 amino acids. The full variable domain, in which reference TRBV18 and TRBJ2-1 provide the parts outside the CDR3, is NAGVMQNPRHLVRRRGQEARLRCSPMKGHSHVYWYRQLPEEGLKFMVYLQKENIIDESGMPKERFSAEFPKEGPSILRIQQVVRGDSAAYFCASSQRTAPMDEQFFGPGTRLTVL.

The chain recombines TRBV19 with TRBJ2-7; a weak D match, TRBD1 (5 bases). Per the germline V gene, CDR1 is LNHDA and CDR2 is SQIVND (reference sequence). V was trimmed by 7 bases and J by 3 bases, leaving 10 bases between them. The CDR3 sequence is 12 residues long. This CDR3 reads CASTGLGYEQYF. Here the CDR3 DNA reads TGTGCCAGTACAGGGTTAGGCTACGAGCAGTACTTC. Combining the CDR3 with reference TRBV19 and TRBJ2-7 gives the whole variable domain DGGITQSPKYLFRKEGQNVTLSCEQNLNHDAMYWYRQDPGQGLRLIYYSQIVNDFQKGDIAEGYSVSREKKESFPLTVTSAQKNPTAFYLCASTGLGYEQYFGPGTRLTVT.

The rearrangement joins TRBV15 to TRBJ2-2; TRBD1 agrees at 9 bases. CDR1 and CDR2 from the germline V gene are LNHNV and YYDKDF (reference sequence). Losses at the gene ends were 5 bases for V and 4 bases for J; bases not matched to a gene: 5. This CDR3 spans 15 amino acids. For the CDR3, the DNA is TGTGCCACCAGCTACGGGACAGGGCTCACCGGGGAGCTGTTTTTT. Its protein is CATSYGTGLTGELFF.

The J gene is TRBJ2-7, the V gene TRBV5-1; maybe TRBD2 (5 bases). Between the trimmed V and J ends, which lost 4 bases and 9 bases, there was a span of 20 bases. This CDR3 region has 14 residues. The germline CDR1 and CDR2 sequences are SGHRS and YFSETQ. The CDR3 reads CASSEGTGVRAQYF. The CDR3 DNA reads TGCGCCAGCAGCGAGGGTACCGGGGTGCGTGCGCAGTACTTC. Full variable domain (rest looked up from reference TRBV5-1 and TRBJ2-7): KAGVTQTPRYLIKTRGQQVTLSCSPISGHRSVSWYQQTPGQGLQFLFEYFSETQRNKGNFPGRFSGRQFSNSRSEMNVSTLELGDSALYLCASSEGTGVRAQYFGPGTRLTVT.

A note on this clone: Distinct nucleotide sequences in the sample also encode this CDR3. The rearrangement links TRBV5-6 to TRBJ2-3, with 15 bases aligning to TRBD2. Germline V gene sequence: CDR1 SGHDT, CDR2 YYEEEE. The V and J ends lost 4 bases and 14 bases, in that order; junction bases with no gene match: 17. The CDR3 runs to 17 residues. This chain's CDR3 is CASSPKGLAGGLGSSYF. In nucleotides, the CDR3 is TGTGCCAGCAGCCCGAAAGGACTAGCGGGGGGGCTAGGATCGTCGTATTTT.

DNA of the CDR3: TGTGCCAGCTCACCACCGGCAGGGTGGGAGACCCAGTACTTC. It codes for CASSPPAGWETQYF. This chain joins TRBV18 and TRBJ2-5; D is possibly TRBD1 (5 bases). This CDR3 spans 14 amino acids. The ends were cut back, 0 bases at V and 5 bases at J, with 10 bases in the middle. The V gene's germline CDR1 is KGHSH and CDR2 LQKENI.

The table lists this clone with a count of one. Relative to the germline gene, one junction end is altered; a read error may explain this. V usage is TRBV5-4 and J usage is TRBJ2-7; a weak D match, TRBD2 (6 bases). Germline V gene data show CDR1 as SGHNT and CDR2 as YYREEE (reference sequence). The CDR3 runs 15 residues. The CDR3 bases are TGTGCCAGCAGCTTGGCCTGGGCGGATTGGGGGGAGCAGCACTTC. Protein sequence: CASSLAWADWGEQHF. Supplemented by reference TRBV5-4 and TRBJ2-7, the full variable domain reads ETGVTQSPTHLIKTRGQQVTLRCSSQSGHNTVSWYQQALGQGPQFIFQYYREEENGRGNFPPRFSGLQFPNYSSELNVNALELDDSALYLCASSLAWADWGEQHFGPGTRLTVT.

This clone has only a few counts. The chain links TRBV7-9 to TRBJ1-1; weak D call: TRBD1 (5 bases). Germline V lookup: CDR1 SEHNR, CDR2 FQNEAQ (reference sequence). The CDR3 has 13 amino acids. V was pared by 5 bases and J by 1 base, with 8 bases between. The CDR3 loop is CASSVQANTEAFF. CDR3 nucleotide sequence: TGTGCCAGCAGCGTACAGGCGAACACTGAAGCTTTCTTT.

CDR3 loop: CASSPAALSYNEQFF. The CDR3 coding sequence is TGTGCCAGCAGCCCCGCCGCCCTTTCCTACAATGAGCAGTTCTTC. This chain joins TRBV4-2 and TRBJ2-1; D not certain. The CDR3 loop spans 15 amino acids. Germline CDR1 is LGHNA and CDR2 is YNFKEQ. Trimming removed 4 bases from V and 1 base from J, with 11 bases in between.

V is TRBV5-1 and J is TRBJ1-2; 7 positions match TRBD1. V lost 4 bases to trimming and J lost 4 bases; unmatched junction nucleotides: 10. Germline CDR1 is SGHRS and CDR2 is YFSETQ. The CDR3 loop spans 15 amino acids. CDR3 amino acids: CASSGNLGTAYGYTF. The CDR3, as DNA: TGCGCCAGCAGCGGCAATCTCGGGACAGCCTATGGCTACACCTTC.

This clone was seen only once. The DNA of the CDR3 is TGTGCCACCGGGGCCCTCGTCCGCGAGCAGTACTTC. As protein: CATGALVREQYF. The V and J genes are TRBV6-6 and TRBJ2-7; D possibly uses TRBD1 or TRBD2 (5 bases each). This CDR3 is built from 12 residues. Trimming removed 10 bases at V and 6 bases at J, with 16 bases between. Germline CDR1 and CDR2: MNHNY and SVGAGI (reference sequence).

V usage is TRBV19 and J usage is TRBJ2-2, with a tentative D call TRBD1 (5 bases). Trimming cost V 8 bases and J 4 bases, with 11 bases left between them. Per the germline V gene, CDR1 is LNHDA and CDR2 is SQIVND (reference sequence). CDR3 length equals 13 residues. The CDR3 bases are TGTGCCAGTGAAGGGGTTGCCACCGGGGAGCTGTTTTTT. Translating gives CASEGVATGELFF. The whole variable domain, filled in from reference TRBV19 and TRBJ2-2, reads DGGITQSPKYLFRKEGQNVTLSCEQNLNHDAMYWYRQDPGQGLRLIYYSQIVNDFQKGDIAEGYSVSREKKESFPLTVTSAQKNPTAFYLCASEGVATGELFFGEGSRLTVL.

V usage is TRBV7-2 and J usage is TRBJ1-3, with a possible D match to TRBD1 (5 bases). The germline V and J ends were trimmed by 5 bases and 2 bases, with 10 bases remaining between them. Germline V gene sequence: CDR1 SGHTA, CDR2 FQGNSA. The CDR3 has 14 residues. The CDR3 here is CASSLGGAGNTIYF. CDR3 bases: TGTGCCAGCAGCCTTGGGGGAGCTGGAAACACCATATATTTT.

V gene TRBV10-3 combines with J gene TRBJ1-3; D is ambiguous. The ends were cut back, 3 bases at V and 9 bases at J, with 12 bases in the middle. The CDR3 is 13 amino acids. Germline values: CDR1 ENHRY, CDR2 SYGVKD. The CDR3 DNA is TGTGCCATCAGTGAAAGTACAGCCGGCACCATATATTTT. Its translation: CAISESTAGTIYF.

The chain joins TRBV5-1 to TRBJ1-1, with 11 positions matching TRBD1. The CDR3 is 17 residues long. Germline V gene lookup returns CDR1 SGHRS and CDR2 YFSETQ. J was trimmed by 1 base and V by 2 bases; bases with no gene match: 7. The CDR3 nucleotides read TGCGCCAGCAGCTTCATAGGACAGGGGGCGGGGAACACTGAAGCTTTCTTT. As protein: CASSFIGQGAGNTEAFF.

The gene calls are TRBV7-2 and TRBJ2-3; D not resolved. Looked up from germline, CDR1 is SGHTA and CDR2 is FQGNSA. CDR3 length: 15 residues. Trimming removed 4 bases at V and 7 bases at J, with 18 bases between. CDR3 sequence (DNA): TGTGCCAGCAGCTCAGGACCTGGTCCCACTCATACGCAGTATTTT. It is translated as CASSSGPGPTHTQYF. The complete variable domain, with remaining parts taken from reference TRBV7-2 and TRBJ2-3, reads GAGVSQSPSNKVTEKGKDVELRCDPISGHTALYWYRQSLGQGLEFLIYFQGNSAPDKSGLPSDRFSAERTGGSVSTLTIQRTQQEDSAVYLCASSSGPGPTHTQYFGPGTRLTVL.

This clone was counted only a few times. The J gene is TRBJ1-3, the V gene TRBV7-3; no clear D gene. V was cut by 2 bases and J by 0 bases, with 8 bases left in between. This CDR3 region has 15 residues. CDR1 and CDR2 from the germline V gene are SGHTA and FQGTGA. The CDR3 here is CASSLPVSSGNTIYF. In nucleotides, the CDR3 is TGTGCCAGCAGCTTACCAGTGAGCTCTGGAAACACCATATATTTT.

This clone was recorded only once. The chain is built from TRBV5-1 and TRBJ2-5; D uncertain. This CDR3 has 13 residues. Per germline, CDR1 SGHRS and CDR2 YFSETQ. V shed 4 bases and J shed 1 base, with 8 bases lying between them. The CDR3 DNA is TGCGCCAGCAGCCCCCAACTCCAAGAGACCCAGTACTTC. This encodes CASSPQLQETQYF. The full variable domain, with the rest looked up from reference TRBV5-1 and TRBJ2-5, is KAGVTQTPRYLIKTRGQQVTLSCSPISGHRSVSWYQQTPGQGLQFLFEYFSETQRNKGNFPGRFSGRQFSNSRSEMNVSTLELGDSALYLCASSPQLQETQYFGPGTRLLVL.

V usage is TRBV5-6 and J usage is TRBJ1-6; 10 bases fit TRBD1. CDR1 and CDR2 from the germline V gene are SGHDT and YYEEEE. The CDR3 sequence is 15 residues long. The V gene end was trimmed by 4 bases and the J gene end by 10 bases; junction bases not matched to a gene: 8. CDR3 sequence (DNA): TGTGCCAGCAGCCTCTGGACAGGGGGTAGGTCACCCCTCCACTTT. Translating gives CASSLWTGGRSPLHF.

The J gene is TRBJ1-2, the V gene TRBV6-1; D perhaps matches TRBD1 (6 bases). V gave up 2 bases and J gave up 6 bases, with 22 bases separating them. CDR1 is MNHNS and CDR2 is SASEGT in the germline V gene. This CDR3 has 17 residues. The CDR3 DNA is TGTGCCAGCAGTGAATTTTGGGGGCAAGGGGCGGTTGATGGCTACACCTTC. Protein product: CASSEFWGQGAVDGYTF.

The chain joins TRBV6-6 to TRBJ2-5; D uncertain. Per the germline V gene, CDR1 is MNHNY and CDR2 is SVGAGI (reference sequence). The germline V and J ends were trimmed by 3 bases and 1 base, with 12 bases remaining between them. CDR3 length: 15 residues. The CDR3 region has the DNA TGTGCCAGCAGTTATTCACACCCTCTCCAAGAGACCCAGTACTTC. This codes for CASSYSHPLQETQYF.